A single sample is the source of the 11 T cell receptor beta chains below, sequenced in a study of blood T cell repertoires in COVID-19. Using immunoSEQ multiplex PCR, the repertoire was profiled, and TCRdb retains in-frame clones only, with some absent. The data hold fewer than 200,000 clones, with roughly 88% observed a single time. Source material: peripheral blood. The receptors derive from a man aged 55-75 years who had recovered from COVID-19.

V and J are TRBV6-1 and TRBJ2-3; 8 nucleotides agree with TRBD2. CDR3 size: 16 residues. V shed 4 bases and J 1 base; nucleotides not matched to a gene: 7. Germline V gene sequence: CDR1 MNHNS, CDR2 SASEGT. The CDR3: CASSVYTSGGTDTQYF. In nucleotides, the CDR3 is TGTGCCAGCAGTGTTTATACTAGCGGCGGCACAGATACGCAGTATTTT.

The chain's CDR3 is CASSPDRVSNYGYTF. The DNA of the CDR3 is TGTGCCAGCTCACCCGACAGGGTGTCCAACTATGGCTACACCTTC. The J gene is TRBJ1-2, the V gene TRBV18; 7 bases fit TRBD1. Germline V gives CDR1 KGHSH, CDR2 LQKENI. The CDR3 is made up of 15 amino acids. V was clipped by 3 bases and J by 2 bases; unmatched bases: 6.

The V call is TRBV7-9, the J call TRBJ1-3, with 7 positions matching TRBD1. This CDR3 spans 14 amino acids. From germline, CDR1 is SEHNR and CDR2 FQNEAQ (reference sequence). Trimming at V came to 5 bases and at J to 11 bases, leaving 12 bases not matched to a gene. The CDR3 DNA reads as TGTGCCAGCAGCGCCACCGGGACAGTGCCGGCCATATATTTT. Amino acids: CASSATGTVPAIYF.

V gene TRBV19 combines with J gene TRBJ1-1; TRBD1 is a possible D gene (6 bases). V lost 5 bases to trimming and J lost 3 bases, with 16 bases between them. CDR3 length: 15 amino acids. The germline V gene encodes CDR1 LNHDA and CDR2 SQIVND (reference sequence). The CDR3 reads CASSLPGTSDTEAFF. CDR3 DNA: TGTGCCAGTAGTTTACCCGGGACATCAGACACTGAAGCTTTCTTT.

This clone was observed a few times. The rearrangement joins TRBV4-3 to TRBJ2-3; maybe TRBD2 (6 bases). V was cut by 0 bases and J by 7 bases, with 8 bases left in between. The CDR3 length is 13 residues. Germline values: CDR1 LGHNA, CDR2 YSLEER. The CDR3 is CASSQDRGNTQYF. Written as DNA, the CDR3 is TGCGCCAGCAGCCAAGACCGCGGGAATACGCAGTATTTT.

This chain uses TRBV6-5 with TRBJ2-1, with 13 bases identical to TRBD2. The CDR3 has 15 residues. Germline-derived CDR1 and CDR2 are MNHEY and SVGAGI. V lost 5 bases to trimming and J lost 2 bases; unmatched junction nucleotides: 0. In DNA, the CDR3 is TGTGCCAGCAGTACTAGCGGGGGGGCCTACAATGAGCAGTTCTTC. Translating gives CASSTSGGAYNEQFF.

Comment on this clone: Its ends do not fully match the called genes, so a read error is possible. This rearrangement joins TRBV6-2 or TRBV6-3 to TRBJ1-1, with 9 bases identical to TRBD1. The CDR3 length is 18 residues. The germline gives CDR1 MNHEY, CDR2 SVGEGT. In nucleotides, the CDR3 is TGTGCCAGCAGTTACCAGCCGGGACAGGGTGATTGGGGCACTAAAGCTTTCTTT. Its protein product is CASSYQPGQGDWGTKAFF.

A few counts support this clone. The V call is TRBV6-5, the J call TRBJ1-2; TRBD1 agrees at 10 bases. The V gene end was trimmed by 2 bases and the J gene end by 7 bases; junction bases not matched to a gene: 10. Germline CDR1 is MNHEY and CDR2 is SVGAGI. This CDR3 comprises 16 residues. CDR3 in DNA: TGTGCCAGCAGTTACCCTCCGGGACAGGGGAGGGTTGGCTACACCTTC. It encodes CASSYPPGQGRVGYTF.

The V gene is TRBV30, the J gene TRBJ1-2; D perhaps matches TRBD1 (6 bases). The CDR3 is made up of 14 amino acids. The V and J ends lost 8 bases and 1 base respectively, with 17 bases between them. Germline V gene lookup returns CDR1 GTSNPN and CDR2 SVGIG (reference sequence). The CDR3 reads CAGTQGLVNYGYTF. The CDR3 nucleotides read TGTGCCGGAACCCAGGGGCTCGTTAACTATGGCTACACCTTC.

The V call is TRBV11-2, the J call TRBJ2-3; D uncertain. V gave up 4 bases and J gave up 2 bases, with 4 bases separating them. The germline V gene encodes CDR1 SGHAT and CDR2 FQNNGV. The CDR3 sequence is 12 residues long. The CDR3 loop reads CASSSVTDTQYF. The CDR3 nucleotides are TGTGCCAGCAGCTCCGTCACAGATACGCAGTATTTT.

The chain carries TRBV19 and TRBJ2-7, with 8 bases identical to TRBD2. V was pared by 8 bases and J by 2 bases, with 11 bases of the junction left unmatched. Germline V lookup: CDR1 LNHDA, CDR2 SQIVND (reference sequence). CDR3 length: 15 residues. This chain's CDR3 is CASGDGGAATYEQYF. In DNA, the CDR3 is TGTGCCAGTGGCGACGGGGGGGCCGCTACCTACGAGCAGTACTTC. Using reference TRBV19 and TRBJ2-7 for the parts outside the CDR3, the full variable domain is DGGITQSPKYLFRKEGQNVTLSCEQNLNHDAMYWYRQDPGQGLRLIYYSQIVNDFQKGDIAEGYSVSREKKESFPLTVTSAQKNPTAFYLCASGDGGAATYEQYFGPGTRLTVT.